This TCR beta chain derives from a study of regulatory T cells in long-lasting Graves disease. Indicated time point: persistent/refractory GD, antithyroid drugs over 5 years with positive TRAb. The TCR library was prepared using RNA isolated from PBMCs. The TCR beta library used iRepertoire HTBI primers with Arm-PCR amplification of CDR3. From the multiplex PCR reads, TCRdb called clonotypes with MiXCR, one entry per CDR3 protein. The data contain a few hundred thousand distinct CDR3 sequences, 21% of them singletons. The V end was cut by 3 bases, the J end by 2 bases, with 23 bases between. Germline CDR1 is MGHRA and CDR2 is YSYEKL. The CDR3 runs to 18 residues. Many counts were recorded for this clonotype.

The chain carries TRBV4-1 and TRBJ2-7; D is undetermined. The sequenced sample was peripheral blood mononuclear cells (PBMCs), obtained when the disease was refractory, from a patient treated with antithyroid drugs. The TCR originated in a female donor with Graves disease. CDR3 DNA sequence: TGCGCCAGCAGCCATCTTGACCCTACCGGGTCATCAACCTACGAGCAGTACTTC. Protein sequence: CASSHLDPTGSSTYEQYF.